Shown below are 16 T cell receptor beta chains from a single sample sequenced in a study of T-cell memory formation after mild COVID-19. TCRdb processed the 5' RACE reads anew with MiXCR; each CDR3 protein has one entry. This table has 150,000 to 200,000 distinct CDR3 sequences, roughly 20% appearing once. Sequencing was carried out using PBMCs or a T cell subset sorted from them (not recorded which). The source of these receptors is a man between 18 and 29 years old who had mild COVID-19 (a few samples of this study predate the infection). Cell type and time point are not known.

There are many counts of this clonotype. The V call is TRBV6-5, the J call TRBJ1-6, with 9 nucleotides matching TRBD1. Trimming cost V 5 bases and J 7 bases; bases outside gene matches: 6. Per germline, CDR1 MNHEY and CDR2 SVGAGI. The CDR3 contains 15 residues. CDR3 loop: CASSDRGGVNSPLHF. CDR3 bases: TGTGCCAGCAGTGACAGGGGGGGCGTGAATTCACCCCTCCACTTT.

DNA of the CDR3: TGCGCCAGCAGCCAATCGGCCGGACTAGCGGGGTCAGATACGCAGTATTTT. It translates to CASSQSAGLAGSDTQYF. The chain has TRBV4-3 and TRBJ2-3; 12 bases are shared with TRBD2. Germline CDR1 and CDR2: LGHNA and YSLEER. The CDR3 runs to 17 residues. J was trimmed by 4 bases and V by 2 bases; bases with no gene match: 7.

This clonotype was recorded a few times. The chain employs TRBV10-3 and TRBJ1-2, with a tentative D call TRBD1 (6 bases). V was cut by 2 bases and J by 10 bases, with 14 bases left in between. The CDR3 sequence is 13 residues long. The germline gives CDR1 ENHRY, CDR2 SYGVKD. CDR3 region: CAISETPQGFYTF. CDR3 bases: TGTGCCATCAGTGAGACACCACAGGGATTCTACACCTTC.

This sequence joins TRBV29-1 and TRBJ1-3; unclear D gene. V lost 4 bases, J lost 0 bases, and 7 bases lay in between. The CDR3 has 13 amino acids. CDR1 and CDR2 from the germline V gene are SQVTM and ANQGSEA. The CDR3 DNA sequence: TGCAGCGTTGGTGCCTACTCTGGAAACACCATATATTTT. This gives the protein CSVGAYSGNTIYF.

The chain is built from TRBV12-3 or TRBV12-4 and TRBJ1-2; D unclear. This CDR3 contains 12 residues. The V end lost 7 bases, the J end lost 6 bases, and 12 bases lay between the germline ends. The CDR3 sequence: CASTVGRDGYTF. CDR3 sequence (DNA): TGTGCCAGCACCGTTGGCCGGGATGGCTACACCTTC.

V usage is TRBV6-5 and J usage is TRBJ1-2; a possible D gene is TRBD1 (6 bases). In germline, CDR1 is MNHEY, CDR2 SVGAGI. V was shortened by 0 bases and J by 5 bases, with 25 bases between the two germline ends. The CDR3 has 19 residues. The DNA for the CDR3 is TGTGCCAGCAGTTACTCGTCCTCCGGGAGCGGGGGCGCGAGTTATGGCTACACCTTC. It specifies CASSYSSSGSGGASYGYTF.

This clonotype was counted between two and nine times. This chain joins TRBV6-2 or TRBV6-3 and TRBJ2-3; no definite D call. V gave up 1 base and J gave up 4 bases, with 12 bases separating them. The V gene's germline CDR1 is MNHEY and CDR2 SVGEGT. The CDR3 loop spans 15 amino acids. The CDR3 nucleotides are TGTGCCAGCAGTTACTACAGCCGGTGGGCAGATACGCAGTATTTT. As protein: CASSYYSRWADTQYF.

This clonotype was counted a few times. The chain combines TRBV20-1 with TRBJ2-5, with D possibly TRBD2 on 6 matching bases. The CDR3 covers 15 residues. Germline CDR1 is DFQATT and CDR2 is SNEGSKA (reference sequence). V was cut by 4 bases and J by 2 bases, with 17 bases left in between. CDR3 nucleotides: TGCAGTGCTAATGGGGGGAGCAGGAGGCAAGAGACCCAGTACTTC. Amino acids: CSANGGSRRQETQYF.

This clonotype showed up just a few times. This chain joins TRBV7-2 and TRBJ1-2; D is unresolved. The CDR3 has 13 amino acids. In germline, CDR1 is SGHTA, CDR2 FQGNSA. The V end was cut by 2 bases, the J end by 5 bases, with 9 bases between. The CDR3 DNA reads TGTGCCAGCAGCTTACACCAGGAGTATGGCTACACCTTC. Amino acids: CASSLHQEYGYTF.

This rearrangement joins TRBV7-2 to TRBJ1-4; D uncertain. V was cut by 3 bases and J by 7 bases, with 9 bases left in between. From germline, CDR1 is SGHTA and CDR2 FQGNSA. The length of the CDR3 is 13 residues. The CDR3 nucleotides are TGTGCCAGCAGCTTCACTCACTCTGAAAAACTGTTTTTT. Translation gives CASSFTHSEKLFF.

This clonotype was detected a few times. CDR3 residues: CASREGLAGANSYEQYF. The CDR3 DNA sequence: TGTGCCAGCAGGGAGGGACTAGCGGGGGCCAACTCCTACGAGCAGTACTTC. The V gene is TRBV6-6, the J gene TRBJ2-7; 14 nucleotides match TRBD2. The V gene end was trimmed by 6 bases and the J gene end by 0 bases; junction bases not matched to a gene: 7. Germline V gene sequence: CDR1 MNHNY, CDR2 SVGAGI (reference sequence). The CDR3 loop spans 17 amino acids.

V usage is TRBV6-5 and J usage is TRBJ1-2; D is uncertain. There are 14 residues in the CDR3. CDR1 is MNHEY and CDR2 is SVGAGI in the germline V gene. The V gene lost 6 bases and the J gene lost 3 bases, with 14 bases spanning the gap. For the CDR3, the DNA is TGTGCCAGCAGCACCCGCGACAACTACTATGGCTACACCTTC. Translating it yields CASSTRDNYYGYTF.

This clonotype was picked up a small number of times. J is TRBJ1-5 and V is TRBV5-1; 10 nucleotides agree with TRBD1. This CDR3 comprises 15 residues. CDR1 and CDR2 from the germline V gene are SGHRS and YFSETQ. V lost 3 bases, J lost 2 bases, and 2 bases stayed unmatched. CDR3: CASSWTGGGNQPQHF. The CDR3 DNA reads TGCGCCAGCAGCTGGACAGGGGGGGGCAATCAGCCCCAGCATTTT.

This clonotype was seen more than once but under ten times. This chain links TRBV15 with TRBJ2-5; the D call may be TRBD1 or TRBD2 (5 bases each). The V and J ends lost 2 bases and 1 base respectively, with 14 bases between them. The CDR3 is 16 amino acids. The germline gives CDR1 LNHNV, CDR2 YYDKDF (reference sequence). This chain's CDR3 is CATSRSRGPLQETQYF. In DNA form, the CDR3 reads TGTGCCACCAGCAGAAGCCGGGGCCCACTCCAAGAGACCCAGTACTTC.

This clonotype was observed a handful of times. The V call is TRBV21-1, the J call TRBJ1-2. TRBV21-1 is a known pseudogene. The CDR3 extends over 17 amino acids. DNA of the CDR3: TGTGCCAGCCTAAAGGGCCGCATTAAGAGGTCCGTTGGCGGCTACACCTTC. Protein: CASLKGRIKRSVGGYTF.

The chain joins TRBV18 to TRBJ2-3, with D uncertain. This CDR3 has 14 residues. Trimming pared 3 bases from V and 6 bases from J, leaving 13 bases between. Germline V gene data show CDR1 as KGHSH and CDR2 as LQKENI. The CDR3: CASSPRKGPDTQYF. The CDR3 coding sequence is TGTGCCAGCTCACCCCGCAAGGGCCCGGATACGCAGTATTTT.